This T cell receptor (beta chain) was captured by sequencing in a study of cytomegalovirus exposure and HLA in healthy donors (dated 2017 in TCRdb). General notes on the study: According to an earlier analysis of several hundred of the donors, about 179 million T cells yielded 117 million unique TCR beta sequences and more than 250 Gb of sequence data. Rather than using new phenotypic data, the later analysis identified candidate immune exposures from TCR beta sequences and from how often those sequences occurred across donors. The study aimed to test whether cataloging public T cell receptors could reveal signatures of past pathogen exposure. All discovery cohort repertoires had been generated using a single sequencing platform. Around 320 gigabases of sequencing data and 80 million or so unique TCR sequences were included in an early release covering roughly 600 HLA-typed donors. Typing coverage varied by locus: roughly 629-640 donors for A, B, C, DRB1 and DQB1; approximately 500 for DQA1; over 600 for DPA1; roughly 450 for DPB1. The study used immunosequencing to profile the T cell repertoires of 600 to 850 subjects and linked those repertoires to cytomegalovirus serostatus. Across approximately 400 genotyped donors of the cohort, an average of roughly 200,000 unique TCR beta nucleotide sequences per donor were sequenced, and 15% to 20% of those sequences were non-productive. The study combined high-throughput TCR immunosequencing, statistical association of individual TCRs with disease status, and machine learning to predict cytomegalovirus infection status. HLA typing covered class I and class II loci at four-digit resolution. Donor age, sex, ethnicity and CMV serostatus were compiled together with the repertoire data. The genetic ancestry cluster associated with self-reported Caucasian donors included over 80% of the roughly 390 genotyped donors. A later analysis re-examined previously published TCR beta repertoires from more than 550 donors and added high-resolution HLA genotyping to investigate patterns of TCR occurrence. A later genetic analysis used genome-wide SNP genotypes for about three fifths of the 666 donors, treating that subset as a discovery cohort. An earlier analysis of 587 of the donors used high-throughput TCR beta sequencing to judge whether each TCR beta V gene segment behaved as functional or pseudogenic. Because of strong linkage in the cohort, 4 to 6 DR-DQ haplotypes were treated as single units for association and clustering. Along with the approximately 670-subject first cohort, a separate validation cohort of over a hundred different subjects was used. On the study overall, not on this receptor specifically: In both the original and validation cohorts, the classifier was reported to diagnose cytomegalovirus status with high specificity and sensitivity. Most CMV-associated TCR beta chains appeared to be HLA-restricted in a later analysis, and the HLA associations seemed to be driven largely by CMV exposure. Several of the top co-occurrence clusters appeared to be linked to parvovirus B19, influenza, CMV and Epstein-Barr virus, according to a later analysis. The presence/absence analyses assumed that sequencing depth was roughly uniform across donors, and that assumption may not be true. The sequencing pipeline was judged likely to have produced a cluster of highly shared sequence variants as a technical artifact. A later genetic analysis reported fewer N-insertions in productive TCRs among donors in an Asian-associated ancestry cluster than the roughly 690-donor mean. Some 16 rarely observed V segments, including chromosome 9 orphons, were excluded from the earlier analysis of almost 600 of the donors because counts were too low. Specific HLA alleles were associated with over 15,000 TCR beta sequences at a false discovery rate of 0.05 in a later analysis. A total of around 150 TCR beta chains were listed by the study as associated with cytomegalovirus. The authors suggested that the approach could potentially be generalized to other disease states and immunological phenotypes. A later genetic analysis associated a missense DCLRE1C variant with V-gene and J-gene trimming of TCR beta chains, and an independent cohort replicated the association. When HLA alleles, especially DR and DQ, strongly co-occurred, TCR associations were difficult to assign to individual alleles. Compared with equally common non-associated chains, HLA-associated TCR beta chains in a later analysis were more clonally expanded and had lower generation probabilities. A few of the identified cytomegalovirus-associated TCR beta chains were confirmed in vitro to be specific for cytomegalovirus antigens. A further reported finding was that TCR beta sequences accurately predicted the HLA-A and HLA-B alleles for most subjects in the first cohort. In an earlier analysis of 500 to 650 of the donors, most TCR beta V segments appeared in productive rearrangements about 90% or about 30% of the time, broadly matching IMGT annotations. The only immune exposure information available for the cohort was CMV serostatus. Because HLA typing was unavailable for some donors at each locus, only the typed subset was used in association tests. Most TCR sequences were observed very rarely across donors, whereas some public TCRs were present in many individuals. A later analysis found that TCR association rates varied across HLA loci, with DRB1 alleles showing the most associated TCRs and HLA-C alleles the fewest. Linkage disequilibrium might explain the correlated functional status among segregating V segments, but an unknown experimental factor could not be ruled out. Only TCR beta chains were sequenced in this cohort, and the absence of alpha or paired-chain data limited detectable features.

This clone showed up just a few times. Its target antigen remains unknown. No base qualities exist here, and no much larger clone lies one base off it. The receptor library was made with the immunoSEQ multiplex PCR assay. The multiplex PCR relied on a mix of 60 forward primers for TCR Vbeta segments and 13 reverse primers for TCR Jbeta segments. The CDR3 region of rearranged TCR beta genes was amplified from genomic DNA with a multiplex PCR assay. The Illumina HiSeq System was used to sequence the amplified TCR beta libraries as 87-base-pair reads. The original pipeline was this. A later analysis tallied roughly 78 million unique TCR beta chains across the 640 or so repertoires, and some 12 million of those chains were shared by two or more donors. To remove PCR and sequencing errors, raw reads were error-corrected and collapsed into unique sequences using a nearest-neighbor algorithm that merged closely related sequences. CDR3 sequences were aligned to IMGT reference sequences to assign V, D and J gene segments. Each retained sequence needed at least a six-nucleotide match to both a V gene segment and a J gene segment. Rearrangements were classified as productive when the CDR3 lacked stop codons and remained in frame with V and J, and all other rearrangements were classified as non-productive. Following IMGT convention, CDR3 was defined as the stretch from the second conserved V-encoded cysteine to the conserved J-encoded phenylalanine. In an earlier analysis of some 550 of the donors, sequences lacking an unambiguous match to a single V gene segment were excluded. An earlier analysis of fewer than 650 of the donors classified V segments as functional when productive rearrangements were above 56.7% and as segregating when the standard deviation between donors was above 5%. A statistical classification framework was built for diagnosing cytomegalovirus status from the catalog of TCR beta chain sequences. V and J gene assignment, in a later analysis, came from comparing TCR nucleotide sequences with IMGT/GENE-DB human TR gene sequences. The TCRdist pipeline was used in a later analysis to assign CDR3 sequences and most-parsimonious VDJ recombination scenarios. In a later analysis, each TCR beta chain was defined by its CDR3 amino acid sequence together with its V-gene family, and reads without a unique V-gene family were excluded. In a later analysis, 500 to 650 highly shared, low-generation-probability nucleotide sequences were removed to address suspected cross-contamination and a sequencing artifact. In a later analysis, a clonal expansion index for each public chain was calculated from normalized within-repertoire ranks of inferred template counts. In a later analysis, generation probabilities were computed with a VDJ recombination model fitted to out-of-frame rearrangements, and the resulting probabilities were checked against IGoR. In a later analysis, hypergeometric tests were used to score TCR-TCR, TCR-HLA and TCR-CMV co-occurrence, with a repertoire-size bias correction applied to TCR pairs. A later analysis estimated false discovery rates by permuting HLA or CMV assignments 20 times. In a later analysis, co-occurring TCRs were grouped using DBSCAN, with TCRdist sequence similarity added in when clustering inside HLA-allele-positive subsets. Repertoires with fewer than 30,000 or more than 120,000 public chains, plus five repertoires with anomalous nucleotide sharing, were excluded from co-occurrence clustering. TCRdb took this table from immuneACCESS and kept in-frame rearrangements with V and J called. Such tables lack part of the clones; where checked against another copy, unresolved V genes explain under half of the gap, and the rest is unexplained. V and J calls and clone size are those listed in that table; D and trimming were worked out from the DNA. The sample profile shows 95,000 to 150,000 clones; roughly 80% of them were found once. The ten largest clones take up about 32% of the sample.

The cohort comprised more than 550 healthy bone marrow donors. At the time of sampling, every cohort member was nominally healthy, though immune exposures that went unrecorded were likely present. The donor tested CMV seropositive, placing the donor among the roughly 300 seropositive members of the cohort. Every donor gave a peripheral blood sample, and the peripheral blood mononuclear cells from that sample were used for TCR beta sequencing. The Qiagen DNeasy Blood Extraction Kit was used to extract genomic DNA from the blood cell samples. Input material: PBMCs. This sequence originates from a man in his fifties or sixties in good health and CMV-seropositive.

Here is the DNA: TGTGCCAGCAGGGCGGACAGGGACTTCTATGGCTACACCTTC. Its coded protein is CASRADRDFYGYTF. The rearranged chain carries TRBV6-5 and TRBJ1-2, with TRBD1 identical over 8 junction bases. The germline V gene specifies MNHEY as CDR1 and SVGAGI as CDR2. The CDR3 runs 14 amino acids, cysteine and phenylalanine included. Only CDR3 DNA is held: 42 bases, read in frame from base 1. From V the trimming removes 6 bases and from J it removes 4 bases, while the gene matches leave 7 bases of the junction unaccounted for.